A single sample gave rise to the 9 T cell receptor beta chains below, sequenced in a study of early T cells in non-severe SARS-CoV-2 infection (dated by TCRdb to the early 2020s). Libraries were constructed by 5' RACE. TCRdb names NextSeq 500 as the instrument used. The public reads were run again by TCRdb, first through fastp at Q25 and then through MiXCR, and only productive beta chains were kept. All rows with the same CDR3 protein become a single entry with the most common DNA and genes. The sample contains roughly 61,000 distinct CDR3 sequences, about 13% of them found a single time. About 10% of the sample lies in the top ten. This specimen consisted of whole blood, obtained at baseline. All receptors derive from an adult who was a healthcare worker with PCR-confirmed SARS-CoV-2 infection or an uninfected control (not recorded which).

V gene TRBV7-9 combines with J gene TRBJ1-2; 7 positions agree with TRBD1. From germline, CDR1 is SEHNR and CDR2 FQNEAQ (reference sequence). The V gene end was trimmed by 1 base and the J gene end by 4 bases; junction bases not matched to a gene: 3. CDR3 length: 14 residues. The chain's CDR3 is CASSLVGTAYGYTF. CDR3 coding DNA: TGTGCCAGCAGCTTAGTTGGGACAGCCTATGGCTACACCTTC.

This clonotype occurred a few times. The J gene is TRBJ2-2, the V gene TRBV12-3 or TRBV12-4; D unclear. The V and J ends lost 7 bases and 1 base respectively, with 19 bases between them. The CDR3 sequence is 17 residues long. As DNA, the CDR3 is TGTGCCAGCACTTTGATAGGGTCCCGCCTGAACACCGGGGAGCTGTTTTTT. Translating it yields CASTLIGSRLNTGELFF.

This clonotype turned up a few times. The rearrangement joins TRBV30 to TRBJ2-1; 13 bases are shared with TRBD2. CDR1 is GTSNPN and CDR2 is SVGIG in the germline V gene (reference sequence). V shed 8 bases, J shed 9 bases, and the junction held 7 bases outside the gene matches. The length of the CDR3 is 13 residues. The CDR3 DNA reads as TGTGCCGGGGGGACTAGCGGGAAAGCTGAGCAGTTCTTC. It is translated as CAGGTSGKAEQFF. Complete variable domain (other parts from reference TRBV30 and TRBJ2-1): SQTIHQWPATLVQPVGSPLSLECTVEGTSNPNLYWYRQAAGRGLQLLFYSVGIGQISSEVPQNLSASRPQDRQFILSSKKLLLSDSGFYLCAGGTSGKAEQFFGPGTRLTVL.

V usage is TRBV21-1 and J usage is TRBJ2-7. TRBV21-1 is annotated as a pseudogene. This CDR3 comprises 16 residues. This CDR3 is CASSQRRKVPTYEQYF. The CDR3 DNA reads as TGTGCCAGCAGCCAACGACGCAAGGTTCCAACTTACGAGCAGTACTTC.

The rearrangement joins TRBV29-1 to TRBJ1-4; TRBD1 agrees at 9 bases. The trim removed 1 base at V and 7 bases at J, leaving 4 bases unmatched. This CDR3 region has 14 residues. Germline-derived CDR1 and CDR2 are SQVTM and ANQGSEA. The CDR3 region is CSVEGGQGGEKLFF. The CDR3 region has the DNA TGCAGCGTTGAAGGGGGACAGGGAGGTGAAAAACTGTTTTTT. The full variable domain, its missing parts supplied by reference TRBV29-1 and TRBJ1-4, is SAVISQKPSRDICQRGTSLTIQCQVDSQVTMMFWYRQQPGQSLTLIATANQGSEATYESGFVIDKFPISRPNLTFSTLTVSNMSPEDSSIYLCSVEGGQGGEKLFFGSGTQLSVL.

The sample holds many counts of this clonotype. The chain recombines TRBV4-1 with TRBJ1-4; 7 nucleotides agree with TRBD1. Germline CDR1 is MGHRA and CDR2 is YSYEKL. The CDR3 covers 13 residues. The trim removed 7 bases at V and 8 bases at J, leaving 7 bases unmatched. The CDR3 spells CASTAQGGEKLFF. The CDR3 DNA sequence: TGCGCCAGCACCGCCCAGGGGGGAGAAAAACTGTTTTTT.

This clonotype was picked up many times. The CDR3 is CASSLRTGDGYTF. The CDR3 nucleotides are TGTGCCAGCAGCCTCCGGACAGGTGATGGCTACACCTTC. The gene calls are TRBV9 and TRBJ1-2; 7 nucleotides match TRBD1. Germline assignment: CDR1 SGDLS and CDR2 YYNGEE. Trimming at V came to 4 bases and at J to 6 bases, leaving 6 bases not matched to a gene. The CDR3 consists of 13 residues.

The J gene is TRBJ2-3, the V gene TRBV7-3; D not resolved. The CDR3 is 17 amino acids. Looked up from germline, CDR1 is SGHTA and CDR2 is FQGTGA. Trimming took off 5 bases at V and 4 bases at J, with 22 bases between the two ends. CDR3 DNA: TGTGCCAGCAGCCCCTCTTCCCTAGTATTCCCTGCAGATACGCAGTATTTT. Its translation: CASSPSSLVFPADTQYF. The full variable domain, completed using reference TRBV7-3 and TRBJ2-3, is GAGVSQTPSNKVTEKGKYVELRCDPISGHTALYWYRQSLGQGPEFLIYFQGTGAADDSGLPNDRFFAVRPEGSVSTLKIQRTERGDSAVYLCASSPSSLVFPADTQYFGPGTRLTVL.

This clonotype has ten or more counts. The chain combines TRBV29-1 with TRBJ2-1; unclear D gene. The CDR3 is made up of 13 amino acids. CDR1 is SQVTM, CDR2 ANQGSEA, per germline. V was trimmed by 7 bases and J by 5 bases, leaving 15 bases between them. For the CDR3, the DNA is TGCAGCGGGGCCGAAGACCGCAACAATGAGCAGTTCTTC. Residues: CSGAEDRNNEQFF.